The 2 T cell receptor beta chains below all came from one sample that was sequenced in a study of blood T cell repertoires in COVID-19. Assay: immunoSEQ multiplex PCR; the TCRdb copy retains only in-frame clones and omits some. The sample holds approximately 24,000 clones, around 87% seen once. Sample: peripheral blood. These receptors were obtained from a middle-aged man with active COVID-19.

The CDR3 nucleotides read TGTGCCAGCAGCCCGACAGATACGCAGTATTTT. Translated, it gives CASSPTDTQYF. The chain recombines TRBV12-3 or TRBV12-4 with TRBJ2-3; no reliable D call. The V end lost 6 bases, the J end lost 3 bases, and 4 bases lay between the germline ends. The CDR3 has 11 residues.

This chain uses TRBV29-1 with TRBJ1-3; D might be TRBD1 (6 bases). V dropped 4 bases and J dropped 4 bases, with 20 bases sitting between them. Germline V gene sequence: CDR1 SQVTM, CDR2 ANQGSEA. This CDR3 spans 16 amino acids. CDR3 coding DNA: TGCAGCGTTGTTACCATAGGGGGATCGACGGGAAACACCATATATTTT. Amino acid sequence: CSVVTIGGSTGNTIYF.